This T cell receptor beta chain was identified in a study of T cell clonality in common variable immunodeficiency. This clone has a count of ten or more. With the read ending 3 residues before the CDR3 end, the germline J gene is used to fill in that end. The CDR3 extends over 15 amino acids. Per germline, CDR1 MGHRA and CDR2 YSYEKL. Trimming at V came to 9 bases and at J to 6 bases, leaving 12 bases not matched to a gene. Sequencing input was equivalent genomic DNA from CVID and controls. Only in-frame clones appear in the TCRdb table, and some are missing; sequencing was by immunoSEQ multiplex PCR. In total the sample includes some 39,000 clones, none of them seen once. Most patients and controls had Caucasian heritage. Blood samples were heparinized, about 5 to 9 ml per donor.

Material for sequencing was peripheral blood mononuclear cells. This chain links TRBV4-1 with TRBJ1-2; 11 bases are shared with TRBD1. The TCR comes from a person between 18 and 75 years old in good health. The chain's CDR3 is CASFSPGTGGDGYTF. The CDR3 DNA, read in part, is TGCGCCAGTTTCTCGCCGGGGACAGGGGGGGATGGC.